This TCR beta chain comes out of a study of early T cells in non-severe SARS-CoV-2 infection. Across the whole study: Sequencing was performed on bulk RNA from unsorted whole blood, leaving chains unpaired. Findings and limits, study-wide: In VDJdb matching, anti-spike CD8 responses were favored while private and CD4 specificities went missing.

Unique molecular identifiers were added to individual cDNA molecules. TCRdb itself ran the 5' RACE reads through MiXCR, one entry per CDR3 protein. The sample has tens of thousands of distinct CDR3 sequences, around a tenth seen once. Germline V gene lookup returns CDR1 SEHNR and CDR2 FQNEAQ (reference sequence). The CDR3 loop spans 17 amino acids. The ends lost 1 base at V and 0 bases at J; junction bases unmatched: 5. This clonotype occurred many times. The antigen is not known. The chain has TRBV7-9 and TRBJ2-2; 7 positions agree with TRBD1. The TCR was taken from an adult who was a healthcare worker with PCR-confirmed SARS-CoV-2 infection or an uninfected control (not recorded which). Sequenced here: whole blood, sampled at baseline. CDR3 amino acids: CASSLGTTGSNTGELFF. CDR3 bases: TGTGCCAGCAGCTTAGGGACGACAGGGTCGAACACCGGGGAGCTGTTTTTT.